The clone carrying this TCR beta chain was found many times. Its antigen remains unidentified. The V end lost 0 bases, the J end lost 4 bases, and 12 bases lay between the germline ends. CDR1 and CDR2 from the germline V gene are SEHNR and FQNEAQ (reference sequence). This CDR3 contains 16 residues. The data are from a study of immune heterogeneity within non-small cell lung tumors. Broader study findings: Individual patients showed largely nonoverlapping sets of high-frequency T-cell receptor beta clonotypes. For local T-cell clonality, the correlation with local tumor mutational burden was moderate but significant (R 0.3 to 0.4).

For the TCR beta CDR3, multiplex PCR with 32 V and 13 J primers performed the amplification. In TCRdb, the multiplex PCR reads were re-called with MiXCR into one record per CDR3 protein. Of 10,000 to 13,000 distinct CDR3 sequences in the sample, less than 30% were seen once. Bulk tumor genomic DNA (about 590 ng per sample) served as template. Doctors removed several biopsies from each primary tumor during surgery, keeping them far apart. Their non-small cell lung cancer was newly diagnosed and untreated, and the patients underwent curative surgery. Everyone who gave samples had just been diagnosed with non-small cell lung cancer and was having surgery with curative intent.

The sequence came from a woman between 55 and 75 years old with non-small cell lung cancer. The chain has TRBV7-9 and TRBJ2-2, with D possibly called TRBD1 or TRBD2 (6 bases each). The sample was lung tumor tissue. Here the CDR3 reads CASSLALGGRTGELFF. The CDR3 DNA sequence: TGTGCCAGCAGCTTAGCGCTTGGGGGGCGCACCGGGGAGCTGTTTTTT.